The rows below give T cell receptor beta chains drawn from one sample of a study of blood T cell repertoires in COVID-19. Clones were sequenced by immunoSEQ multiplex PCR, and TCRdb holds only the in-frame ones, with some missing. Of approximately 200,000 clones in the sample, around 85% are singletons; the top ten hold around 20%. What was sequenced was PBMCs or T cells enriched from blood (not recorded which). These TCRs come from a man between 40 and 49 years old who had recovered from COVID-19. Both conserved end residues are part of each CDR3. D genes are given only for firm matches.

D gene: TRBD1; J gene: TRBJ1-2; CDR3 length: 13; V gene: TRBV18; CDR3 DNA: TGTGCCAGCTTACAGACAGGGGGCGACGGCTACACCTTC; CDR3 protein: CASLQTGGDGYTF
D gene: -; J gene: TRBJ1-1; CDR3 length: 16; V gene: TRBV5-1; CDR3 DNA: TGCGCCAGCAGCTTGGGGACAACCCCCTATGGGACTGAAGCTTTCTTT; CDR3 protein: CASSLGTTPYGTEAFF
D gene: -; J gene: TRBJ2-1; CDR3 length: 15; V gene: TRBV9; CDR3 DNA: TGTGCCAGCAGCGGGGAGGCGGGGCCAATAAATGAGCAGTTCTTC; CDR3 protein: CASSGEAGPINEQFF
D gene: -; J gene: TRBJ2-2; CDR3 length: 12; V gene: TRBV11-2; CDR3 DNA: TGTGCCAGCAGCTGGGACTCCGGGGAGCTGTTTTTT; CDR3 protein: CASSWDSGELFF
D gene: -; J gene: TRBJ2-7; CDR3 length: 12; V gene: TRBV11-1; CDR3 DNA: TGTGCCAGCAGCTTCTTTCCTCCTGAGCAGTACTTC; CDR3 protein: CASSFFPPEQYF
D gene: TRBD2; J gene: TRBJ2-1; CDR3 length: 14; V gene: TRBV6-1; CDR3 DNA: TGTGCCAGCAGTGAGAGGACTAGCGTGACCCAGCAGTTCTTC; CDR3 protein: CASSERTSVTQQFF
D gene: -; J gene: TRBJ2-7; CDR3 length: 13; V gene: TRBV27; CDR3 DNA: TGTGCCAGCAGTTTCCAGGCCTACTACGAGCAGTACTTC; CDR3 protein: CASSFQAYYEQYF
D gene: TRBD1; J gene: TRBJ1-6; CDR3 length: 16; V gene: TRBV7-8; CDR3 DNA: TGTGCCAGCAGCTTCCCTGGACAGGGCAGGGACTCACCCCTCCACTTT; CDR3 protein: CASSFPGQGRDSPLHF
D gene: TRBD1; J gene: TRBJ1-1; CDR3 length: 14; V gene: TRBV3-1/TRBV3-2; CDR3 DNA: TGTGCCAGCAGCCAAGGGACAGGGGTTACTGAAGCTTTCTTT; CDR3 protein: CASSQGTGVTEAFF
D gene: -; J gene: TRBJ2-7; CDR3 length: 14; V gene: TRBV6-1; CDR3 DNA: TGTGCCAGCAGTGACCACAGGGGACTCCTCGAGCAGTACTTC; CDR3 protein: CASSDHRGLLEQYF
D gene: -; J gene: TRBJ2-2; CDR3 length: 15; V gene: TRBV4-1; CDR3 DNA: TGCGCCAGCAGCCAAGATACGGCGGTAACCAGGGAGCTGTTTTTT; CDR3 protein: CASSQDTAVTRELFF
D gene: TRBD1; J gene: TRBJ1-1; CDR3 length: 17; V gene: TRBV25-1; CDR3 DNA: TGTGCCAGCAGCGACCTGGGACAGGGGGCGATGGGCACTGAAGCTTTCTTT; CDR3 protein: CASSDLGQGAMGTEAFF
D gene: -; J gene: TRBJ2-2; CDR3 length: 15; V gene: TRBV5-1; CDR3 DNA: TGCGCCAGCAGCCTGGACAACGCGAACACCGGGGAGCTGTTTTTT; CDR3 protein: CASSLDNANTGELFF
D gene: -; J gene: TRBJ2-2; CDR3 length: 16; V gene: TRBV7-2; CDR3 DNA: TGTGCCAGCAGCTTACGGTCCCTAGCGAACACCGGGGAGCTGTTTTTT; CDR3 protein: CASSLRSLANTGELFF
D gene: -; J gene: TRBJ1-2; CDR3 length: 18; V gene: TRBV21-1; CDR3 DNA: TGTGCCAGCAGGCTCACAGGGGAGGAAGGTTCCTGTAACTATGGCTACACCTTC; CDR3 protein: CASRLTGEEGSCNYGYTF
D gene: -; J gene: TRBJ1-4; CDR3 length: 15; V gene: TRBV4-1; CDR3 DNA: TGCGCCAGCAGCCAAGCGGCTCGGGAGAATGAAAAACTGTTTTTT; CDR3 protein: CASSQAARENEKLFF